The 4 T cell receptor beta chains listed next were all sequenced from one sample in a study of CD8 T cells in ankylosing spondylitis. A single record per CDR3 protein comes from TCRdb applying MiXCR to the 5' RACE reads. The sample has over 30,000 distinct CDR3 sequences; about 11% are singletons. The source material was synovial fluid, either unsorted or a sorted T cell fraction (not recorded which). Every receptor here comes from a male donor with ankylosing spondylitis.

In this sample, this clonotype turned up many times. The chain has TRBV11-2 and TRBJ2-5; a possible D gene is TRBD2 (5 bases). Trimming removed 4 bases at V and 5 bases at J, with 17 bases between. This CDR3 contains 15 residues. Germline V gene data show CDR1 as SGHAT and CDR2 as FQNNGV. CDR3 nucleotide sequence: TGTGCCAGCAGCTCGGGGTGGGGAGAGAGGGAGACCCAGTACTTC. Its protein is CASSSGWGERETQYF.

V and J are TRBV7-2 and TRBJ2-1, with 8 bases matching TRBD2. V was pared by 2 bases and J by 10 bases, with 13 bases of the junction left unmatched. The CDR3 is 16 amino acids. Germline loops: CDR1 SGHTA, CDR2 FQGNSA. The CDR3 coding sequence is TGTGCCAGCAGCTTATTGGGGACTAGGGCGATTGGGGAGCAGTTCTTC. This codes for CASSLLGTRAIGEQFF.

This clonotype was seen a handful of times. Here the CDR3 reads CASSIKQTEAFF. CDR3 sequence (DNA): TGTGCCAGTAGTATCAAACAAACTGAAGCTTTCTTT. The chain has TRBV19 and TRBJ1-1; unclear D gene. Trimming stripped 3 bases from V and 5 bases from J, with 7 bases between. Germline V gene data show CDR1 as LNHDA and CDR2 as SQIVND (reference sequence). The CDR3 consists of 12 residues. The full variable domain, in which reference TRBV19 and TRBJ1-1 provide the parts outside the CDR3, is DGGITQSPKYLFRKEGQNVTLSCEQNLNHDAMYWYRQDPGQGLRLIYYSQIVNDFQKGDIAEGYSVSREKKESFPLTVTSAQKNPTAFYLCASSIKQTEAFFGQGTRLTVV.

This clonotype was counted a few times. The chain joins TRBV5-1 to TRBJ2-1; TRBD2 agrees at 9 bases. The junction had 2 bases not matched to a gene; V was cut back by 0 bases and J by 10 bases. There are 13 residues in the CDR3. Germline V lookup: CDR1 SGHRS, CDR2 YFSETQ. The CDR3, as DNA: TGCGCCAGCAGCTTGGACGGACTAGCGGAGCAGTTCTTC. Amino acids: CASSLDGLAEQFF.